The 16 T cell receptor beta chains below all came from one sample that was sequenced in a study of OX40 agonist ivuxolimab in advanced cancers. The method behind the library was the immunoSEQ multiplex PCR assay. As stored in TCRdb, this immuneACCESS dataset retains in-frame rearrangements with V and J assigned. A fraction of the clones does not appear; measured against another copy, unresolved V genes explain less than half of the discrepancy, and the remainder lacks a known reason. Counted in this sample were roughly 80,000 clones; about 93% of them appeared once. The ten largest clones take up around 6% of the sample. The sample here was CD4+ or CD8+ T cells sorted from blood, taken in a trial of the OX40 agonist ivuxolimab. Receptors were obtained from an adult with an advanced solid tumor such as melanoma, head and neck, liver or kidney cancer.

The chain carries TRBV5-1 and TRBJ2-7, with a possible D match to TRBD1 (6 bases). The CDR3 is 14 residues long. Trimming stripped 2 bases from V and 5 bases from J, with 14 bases between. In germline, CDR1 is SGHRS, CDR2 YFSETQ. CDR3 nucleotide sequence: TGCGCCAGCAGCTTCAGGACAGAGGGGGACGAGCAGTACTTC. Amino acids: CASSFRTEGDEQYF.

The V and J genes are TRBV27 and TRBJ1-2; maybe TRBD1 (6 bases). The germline CDR1 and CDR2 sequences are MNHEY and SMNVEV (reference sequence). This CDR3 contains 14 residues. Deletions cut 3 bases from V and 13 bases from J, with 21 bases between. The CDR3 coding sequence is TGTGCCAGCAGTTTGAGGGGGTATAGCCGAGGGCTCACCTTC. As protein: CASSLRGYSRGLTF.

V is TRBV29-1 and J is TRBJ2-2; D is undetermined. Germline values: CDR1 SQVTM, CDR2 ANQGSEA. The CDR3 spans 11 residues. V gave up 5 bases and J gave up 8 bases, with 9 bases separating them. CDR3 nucleotides: TGCAGCGTTTCCCCCGGGGGGGAGCTGTTTTTT. As protein: CSVSPGGELFF.

The chain links TRBV28 to TRBJ1-5; no clear D gene. Germline CDR1 is MDHEN and CDR2 is SYDVKM. This CDR3 has 15 residues. V was trimmed by 2 bases and J by 0 bases, leaving 8 bases between them. CDR3 DNA sequence: TGTGCCAGCAGTTTAGGCGTAGATAGCAATCAGCCCCAGCATTTT. Amino acids: CASSLGVDSNQPQHF.

The rearrangement uses TRBV9 and TRBJ2-1; 7 nucleotides line up with TRBD2. The CDR3 contains 15 residues. Germline lookup yields CDR1 SGDLS and CDR2 YYNGEE. J gave up 7 bases and V 4 bases, and 11 bases lay outside the gene matches. This CDR3 is CASSSFSGEGNEQFF. DNA for the CDR3: TGTGCCAGCAGCTCCTTTTCGGGGGAGGGTAATGAGCAGTTCTTC.

This chain uses TRBV13 with TRBJ1-2, with a tentative D call TRBD1 (6 bases). Germline V gene sequence: CDR1 PRHDT, CDR2 FYEKMQ (reference sequence). Trimming shortened V by 1 base and J by 3 bases, and 12 bases separated the two germline ends. This CDR3 region has 15 residues. The CDR3 spells CASSLDNRVDYGYTF. The CDR3 nucleotides read TGTGCCAGCAGCTTAGATAACAGGGTGGACTATGGCTACACCTTC.

This sequence joins TRBV15 and TRBJ1-2; 8 bases map to TRBD1. V dropped 3 bases and J dropped 6; count of bases not matched to a gene: 9. The CDR3 contains 15 residues. Germline V lookup: CDR1 LNHNV, CDR2 YYDKDF (reference sequence). The CDR3 region has the DNA TGTGCCACCAGCAGGTCCTTTTCAGGGGGCCATGGCTACACCTTC. This codes for CATSRSFSGGHGYTF.

The rearrangement uses TRBV19 and TRBJ1-2; D call uncertain. This CDR3 is 12 amino acids long. Looked up from germline, CDR1 is LNHDA and CDR2 is SQIVND (reference sequence). Trimming removed 7 bases at V and 4 bases at J, with 10 bases between. CDR3 residues: CASNVGGYGYTF. The CDR3 DNA is TGTGCCAGTAATGTAGGAGGCTATGGCTACACCTTC.

The chain joins TRBV6-1 to TRBJ1-6; possible D gene TRBD1, 6 bases. With 5 bases removed from V and 8 bases from J, the gap between germline ends came to 13 bases. Germline CDR1 is MNHNS and CDR2 is SASEGT. This CDR3 region has 14 residues. CDR3: CASSIQGWDSPLHF. The CDR3 DNA reads as TGTGCCAGCAGTATACAGGGTTGGGATTCACCCCTCCACTTT.

V gene TRBV5-8 combines with J gene TRBJ2-7; D remains unclear. The CDR3 extends over 13 amino acids. Germline V gives CDR1 SGHTS, CDR2 YDEGEE. V was shortened by 4 bases and J by 2 bases, with 10 bases between the two germline ends. CDR3 DNA: TGTGCCAGCAGCCCCCTATTGACCTACGAGCAGTACTTC. It translates to CASSPLLTYEQYF.

The rearrangement joins TRBV7-9 to TRBJ2-7; 10 bases are shared with TRBD2. V lost 2 bases, J lost 6 bases, and 13 bases stayed unmatched. The germline V gene has CDR1 SEHNR and CDR2 FQNEAQ (reference sequence). The CDR3 is 17 residues long. The CDR3 sequence is CASSLLFRASGSGEQYF. CDR3 bases: TGTGCCAGCAGCTTATTGTTTCGGGCTAGCGGGAGTGGCGAGCAGTACTTC.

The V gene is TRBV27, the J gene TRBJ2-1, with 8 positions matching TRBD2. This CDR3 region has 16 residues. Looked up from germline, CDR1 is MNHEY and CDR2 is SMNVEV (reference sequence). Trimming cost V 1 base and J 3 bases; bases outside gene matches: 5. CDR3 protein: CASSLLGLGNYNEQFF. In DNA form, the CDR3 reads TGTGCCAGCAGTTTATTGGGACTAGGGAACTACAATGAGCAGTTCTTC.

This sequence joins TRBV6-5 and TRBJ2-7; 11 nucleotides match TRBD2. V shed 5 bases and J 6 bases; nucleotides not matched to a gene: 3. The CDR3 runs to 13 residues. CDR1 is MNHEY and CDR2 is SVGAGI in the germline V gene. In DNA form, the CDR3 reads TGTGCCAGCAGTCCTAGCGGGGGGTCCGAGCAGTACTTC. Translation: CASSPSGGSEQYF.

This sequence joins TRBV15 and TRBJ2-3; perhaps TRBD1 as D (6 bases). The ends were cut back, 1 base at V and 6 bases at J, with 14 bases in the middle. CDR1 LNHNV and CDR2 YYDKDF come from the germline V gene (reference sequence). This CDR3 is built from 15 residues. In DNA, the CDR3 is TGTGCCACCAGCAGAGGCCTCTCCCAGGGGGATACGCAGTATTTT. This gives the protein CATSRGLSQGDTQYF.

The V gene is TRBV25-1, the J gene TRBJ2-7; D is unclear. V was cut by 3 bases and J by 1 base, with 16 bases left in between. The CDR3 contains 16 residues. CDR1 is MGHDK and CDR2 is SYGVNS in the germline V gene. CDR3 residues: CASSEPTEKDSYEQYF. The CDR3 DNA follows: TGTGCCAGCAGTGAGCCCACAGAGAAGGATTCCTACGAGCAGTACTTC.

The rearrangement uses TRBV6-1 and TRBJ1-2, with D perhaps TRBD1 (5 bases). CDR3 length: 14 residues. From germline, CDR1 is MNHNS and CDR2 SASEGT. The V end lost 2 bases, the J end lost 6 bases, and 13 bases lay between the germline ends. CDR3 bases: TGTGCCAGCAGTGAAATCAGCGCGGGGGATGGCTACACCTTC. It is translated as CASSEISAGDGYTF.